This T cell receptor (beta chain) was sequenced during a study of CD8 T cell repertoires and HIV-1 epitope variants. About the study: Each of Twenty-five Gag and Nef epitope peptides stimulated a separate culture. The baseline condition was 1M T cells left uncultured.

Germline-derived CDR1 and CDR2 are MNHEY and SVGAGI. The V gene lost 6 bases and the J gene lost 5 bases, with 15 bases spanning the gap. The CDR3 spans 14 residues. Concerning this clone itself: Its target is not known.

The data were produced by immunoSEQ multiplex PCR, yet TCRdb's version contains in-frame clones alone and is incomplete. The table has roughly 1,800 clones, approximately 69% seen once. The receptor was derived from a male donor with HIV. The chain employs TRBV6-5 and TRBJ2-3, with a tentative D call TRBD1 (5 bases). The sample comprised cultured CD8+ T cells derived from PBMCs. In DNA, the CDR3 is TGTGCCAGCAGAACAGGCCCTGAAGGAGATACGCAGTATTTT. It yields the protein CASRTGPEGDTQYF.